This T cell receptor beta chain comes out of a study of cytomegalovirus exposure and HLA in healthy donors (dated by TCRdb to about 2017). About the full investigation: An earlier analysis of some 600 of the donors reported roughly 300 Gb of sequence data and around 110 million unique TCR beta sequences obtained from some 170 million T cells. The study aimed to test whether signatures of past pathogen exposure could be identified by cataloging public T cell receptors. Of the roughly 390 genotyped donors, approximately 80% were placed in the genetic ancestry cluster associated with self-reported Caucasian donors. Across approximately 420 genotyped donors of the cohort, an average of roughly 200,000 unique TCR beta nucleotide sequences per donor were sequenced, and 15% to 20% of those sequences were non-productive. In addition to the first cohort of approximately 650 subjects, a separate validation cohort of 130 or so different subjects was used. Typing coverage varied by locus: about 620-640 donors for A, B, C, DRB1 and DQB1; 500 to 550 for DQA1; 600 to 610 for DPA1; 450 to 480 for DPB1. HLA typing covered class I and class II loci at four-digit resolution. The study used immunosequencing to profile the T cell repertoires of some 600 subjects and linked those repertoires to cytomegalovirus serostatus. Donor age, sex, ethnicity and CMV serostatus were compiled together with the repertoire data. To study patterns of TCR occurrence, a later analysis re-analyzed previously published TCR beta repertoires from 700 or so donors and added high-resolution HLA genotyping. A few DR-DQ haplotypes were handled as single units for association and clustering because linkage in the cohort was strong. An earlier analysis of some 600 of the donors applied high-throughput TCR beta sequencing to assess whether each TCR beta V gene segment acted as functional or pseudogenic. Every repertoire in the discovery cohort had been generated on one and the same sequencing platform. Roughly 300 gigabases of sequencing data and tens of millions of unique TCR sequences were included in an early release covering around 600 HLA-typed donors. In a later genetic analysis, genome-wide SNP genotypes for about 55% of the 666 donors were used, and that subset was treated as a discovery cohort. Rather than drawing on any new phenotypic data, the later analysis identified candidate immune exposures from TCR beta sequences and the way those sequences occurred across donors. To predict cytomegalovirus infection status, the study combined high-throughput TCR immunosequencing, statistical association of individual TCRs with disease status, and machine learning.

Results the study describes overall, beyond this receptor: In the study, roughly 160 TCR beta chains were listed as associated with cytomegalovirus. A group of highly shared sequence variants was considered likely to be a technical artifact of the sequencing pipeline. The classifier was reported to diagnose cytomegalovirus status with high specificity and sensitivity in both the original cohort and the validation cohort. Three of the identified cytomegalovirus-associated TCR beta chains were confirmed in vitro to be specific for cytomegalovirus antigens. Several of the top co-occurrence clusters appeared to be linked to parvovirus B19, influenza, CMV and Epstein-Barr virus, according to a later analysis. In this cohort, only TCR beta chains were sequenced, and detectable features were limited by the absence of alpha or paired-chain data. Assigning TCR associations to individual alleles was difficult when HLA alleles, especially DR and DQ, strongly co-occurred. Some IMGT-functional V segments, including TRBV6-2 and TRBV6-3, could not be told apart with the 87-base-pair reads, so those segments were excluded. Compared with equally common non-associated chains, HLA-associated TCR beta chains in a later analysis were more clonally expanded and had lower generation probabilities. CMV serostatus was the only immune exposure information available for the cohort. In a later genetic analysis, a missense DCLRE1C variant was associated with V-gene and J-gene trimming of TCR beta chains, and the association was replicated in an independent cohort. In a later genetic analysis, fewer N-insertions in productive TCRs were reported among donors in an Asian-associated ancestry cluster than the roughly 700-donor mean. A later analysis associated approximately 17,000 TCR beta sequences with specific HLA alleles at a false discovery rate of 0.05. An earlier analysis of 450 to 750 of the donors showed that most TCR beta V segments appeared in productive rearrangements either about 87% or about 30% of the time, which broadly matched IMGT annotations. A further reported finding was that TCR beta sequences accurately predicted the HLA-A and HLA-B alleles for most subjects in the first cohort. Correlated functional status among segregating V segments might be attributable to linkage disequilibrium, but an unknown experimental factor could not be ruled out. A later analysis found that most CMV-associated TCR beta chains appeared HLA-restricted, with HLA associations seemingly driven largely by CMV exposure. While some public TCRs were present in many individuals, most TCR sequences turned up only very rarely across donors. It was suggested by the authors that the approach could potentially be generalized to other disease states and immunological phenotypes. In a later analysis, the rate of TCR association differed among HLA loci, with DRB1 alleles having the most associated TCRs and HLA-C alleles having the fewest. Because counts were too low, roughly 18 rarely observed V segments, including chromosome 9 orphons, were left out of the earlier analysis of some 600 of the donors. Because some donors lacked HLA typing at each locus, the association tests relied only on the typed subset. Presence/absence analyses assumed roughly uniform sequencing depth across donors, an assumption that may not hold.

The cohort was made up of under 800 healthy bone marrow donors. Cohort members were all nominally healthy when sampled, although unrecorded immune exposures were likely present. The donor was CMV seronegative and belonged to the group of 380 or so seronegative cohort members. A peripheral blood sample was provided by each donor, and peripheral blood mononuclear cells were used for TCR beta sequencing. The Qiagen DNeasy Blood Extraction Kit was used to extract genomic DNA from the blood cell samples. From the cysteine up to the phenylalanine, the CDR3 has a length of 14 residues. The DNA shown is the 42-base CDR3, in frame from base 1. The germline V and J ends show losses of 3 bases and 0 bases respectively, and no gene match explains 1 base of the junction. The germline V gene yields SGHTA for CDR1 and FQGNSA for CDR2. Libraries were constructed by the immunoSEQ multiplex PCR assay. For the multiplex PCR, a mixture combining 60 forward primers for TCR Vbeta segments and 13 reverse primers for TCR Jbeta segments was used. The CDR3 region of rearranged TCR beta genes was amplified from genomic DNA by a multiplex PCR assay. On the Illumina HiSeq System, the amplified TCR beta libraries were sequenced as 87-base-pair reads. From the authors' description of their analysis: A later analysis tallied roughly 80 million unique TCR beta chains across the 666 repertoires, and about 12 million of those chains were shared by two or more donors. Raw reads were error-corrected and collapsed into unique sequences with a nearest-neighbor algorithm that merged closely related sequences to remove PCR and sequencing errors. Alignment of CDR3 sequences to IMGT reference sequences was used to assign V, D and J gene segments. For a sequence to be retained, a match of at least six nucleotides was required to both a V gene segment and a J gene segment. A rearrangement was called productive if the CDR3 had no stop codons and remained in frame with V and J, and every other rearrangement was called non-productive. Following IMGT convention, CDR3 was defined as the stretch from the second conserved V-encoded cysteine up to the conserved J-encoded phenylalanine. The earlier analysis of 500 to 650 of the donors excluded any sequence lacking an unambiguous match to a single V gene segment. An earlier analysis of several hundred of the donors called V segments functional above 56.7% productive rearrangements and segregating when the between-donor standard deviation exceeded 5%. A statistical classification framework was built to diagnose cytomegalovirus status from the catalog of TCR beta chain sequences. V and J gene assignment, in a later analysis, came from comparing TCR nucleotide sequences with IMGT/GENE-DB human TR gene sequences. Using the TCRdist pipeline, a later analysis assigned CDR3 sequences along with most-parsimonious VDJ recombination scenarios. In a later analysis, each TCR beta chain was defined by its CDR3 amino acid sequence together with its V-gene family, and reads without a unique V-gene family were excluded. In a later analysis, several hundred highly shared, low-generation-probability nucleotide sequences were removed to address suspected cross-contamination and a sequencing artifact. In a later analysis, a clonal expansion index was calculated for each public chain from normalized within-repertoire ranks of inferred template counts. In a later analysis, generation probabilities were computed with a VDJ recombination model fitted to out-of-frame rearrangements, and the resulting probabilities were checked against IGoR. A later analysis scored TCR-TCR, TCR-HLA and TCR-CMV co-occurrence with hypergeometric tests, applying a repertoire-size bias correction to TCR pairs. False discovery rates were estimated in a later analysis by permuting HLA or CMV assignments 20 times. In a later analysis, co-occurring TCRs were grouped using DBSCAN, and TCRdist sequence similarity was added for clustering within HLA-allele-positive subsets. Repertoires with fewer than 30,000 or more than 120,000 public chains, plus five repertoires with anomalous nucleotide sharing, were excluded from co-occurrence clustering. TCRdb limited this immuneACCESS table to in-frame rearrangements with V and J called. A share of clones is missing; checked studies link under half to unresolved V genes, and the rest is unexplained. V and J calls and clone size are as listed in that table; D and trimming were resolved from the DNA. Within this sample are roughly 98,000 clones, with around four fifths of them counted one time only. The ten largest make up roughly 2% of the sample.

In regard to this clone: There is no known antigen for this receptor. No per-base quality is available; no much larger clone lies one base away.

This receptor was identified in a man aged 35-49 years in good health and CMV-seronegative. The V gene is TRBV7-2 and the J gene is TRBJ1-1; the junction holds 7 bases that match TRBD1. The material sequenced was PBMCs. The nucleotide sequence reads TGTGCCAGCAGCTTGGGGACAGTGAACACTGAAGCTTTCTTT. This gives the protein CASSLGTVNTEAFF.